This entry concerns a single T cell receptor (beta chain). The Seattle patients, enrolled during active infection, were followed longitudinally. The CDR3 is 15 residues long. The germline V gene encodes CDR1 SGHNT and CDR2 YENEEA. V shed 1 base, J shed 4 bases, and the junction held 7 bases outside the gene matches. This sample is drawn from a study of blood T cell repertoires in COVID-19. Study-level information: Researchers got acute and convalescent COVID-19 samples from the United States, Italy and Spain. PBMCs, B-cell-depleted T cells, or T cells were the source of the cDNA or gDNA that made up the material.

In the original workflow: Cell counts per sample came from amplifying reference gene primers. The assay was immunoSEQ multiplex PCR, and TCRdb's table has in-frame clones only and misses some. The D gene and trimming were derived from the DNA, and the V and J assignments and clone size from that table. The sample holds approximately 200,000 clones, around 80% seen once. This receptor was identified in an elderly woman with COVID-19, enrolled during active disease. The chain employs TRBV11-3 and TRBJ2-7, with TRBD2 matching 7 bases. The specimen was peripheral blood. The CDR3 DNA reads TGTGCCAGCAGCTTAGTGGGGCGGGGGTTTTACGAGCAGTACTTC. It translates to CASSLVGRGFYEQYF.